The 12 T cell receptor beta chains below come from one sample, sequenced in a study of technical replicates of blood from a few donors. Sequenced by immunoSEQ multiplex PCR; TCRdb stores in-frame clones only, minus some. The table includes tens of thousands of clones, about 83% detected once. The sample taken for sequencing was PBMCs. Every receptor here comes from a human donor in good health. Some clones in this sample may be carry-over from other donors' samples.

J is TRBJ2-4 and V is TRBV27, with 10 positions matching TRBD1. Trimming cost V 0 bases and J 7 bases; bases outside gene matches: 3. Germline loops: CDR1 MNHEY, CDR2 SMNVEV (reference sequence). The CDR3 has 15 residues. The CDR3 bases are TGTGCCAGCAGTTTATCGGGACAGGGGACTAACATTCAGTACTTC. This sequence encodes CASSLSGQGTNIQYF.

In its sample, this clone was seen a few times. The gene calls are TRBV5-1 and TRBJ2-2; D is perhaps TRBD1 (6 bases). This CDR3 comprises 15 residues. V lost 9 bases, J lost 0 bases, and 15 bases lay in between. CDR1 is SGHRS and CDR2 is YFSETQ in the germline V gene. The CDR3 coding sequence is TGCGCCACCAAACCTAAGGGGGCGAACACCGGGGAGCTGTTTTTT. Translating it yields CATKPKGANTGELFF.

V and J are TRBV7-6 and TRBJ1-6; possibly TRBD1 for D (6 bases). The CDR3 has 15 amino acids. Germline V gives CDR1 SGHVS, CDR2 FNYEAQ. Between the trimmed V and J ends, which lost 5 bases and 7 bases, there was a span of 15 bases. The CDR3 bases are TGTGCCAGCAGCCGAGGGGCAGGACAGAATTCACCCCTCCACTTT. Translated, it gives CASSRGAGQNSPLHF.

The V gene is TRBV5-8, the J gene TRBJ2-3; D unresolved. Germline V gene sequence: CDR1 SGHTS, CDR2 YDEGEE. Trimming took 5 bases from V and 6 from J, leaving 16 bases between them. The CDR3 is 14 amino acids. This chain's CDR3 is CASRILLTRDTQYF. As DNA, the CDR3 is TGTGCCAGCAGAATACTGTTGACTCGTGATACGCAGTATTTT.

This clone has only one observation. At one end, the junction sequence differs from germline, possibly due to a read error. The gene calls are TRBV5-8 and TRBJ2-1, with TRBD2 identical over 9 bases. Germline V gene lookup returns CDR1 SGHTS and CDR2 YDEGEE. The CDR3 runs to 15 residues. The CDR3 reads CASSLGLAGSNEQFF. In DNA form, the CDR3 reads TGTGCCAGCAGTTTGGGGCTAGCGGGAAGTAATGAGCAGTTCTTC. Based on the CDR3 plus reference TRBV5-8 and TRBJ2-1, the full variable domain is EAGVTQSPTHLIKTRGQQATLRCSPISGHTSVYWYQQALGLGLQFLLWYDEGEERNRGNFPPRFSGRQFPNYSSELNVNALELEDSALYLCASSLGLAGSNEQFFGPGTRLTVL.

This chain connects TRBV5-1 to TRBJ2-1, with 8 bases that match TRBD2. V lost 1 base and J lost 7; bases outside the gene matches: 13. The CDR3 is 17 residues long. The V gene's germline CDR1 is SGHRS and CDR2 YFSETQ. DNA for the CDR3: TGCGCCAGCAGCTTGAGGGGAGCGGGGGCCACGGCAAATGAGCAGTTCTTC. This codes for CASSLRGAGATANEQFF. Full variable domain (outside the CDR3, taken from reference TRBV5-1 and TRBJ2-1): KAGVTQTPRYLIKTRGQQVTLSCSPISGHRSVSWYQQTPGQGLQFLFEYFSETQRNKGNFPGRFSGRQFSNSRSEMNVSTLELGDSALYLCASSLRGAGATANEQFFGPGTRLTVL.

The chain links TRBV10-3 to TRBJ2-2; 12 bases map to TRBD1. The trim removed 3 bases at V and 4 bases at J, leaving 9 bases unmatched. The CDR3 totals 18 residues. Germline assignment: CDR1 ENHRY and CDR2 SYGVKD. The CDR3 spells CAISDTPGTGGGTGELFF. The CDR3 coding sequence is TGTGCCATCAGTGACACTCCCGGGACAGGGGGCGGCACCGGGGAGCTGTTTTTT.

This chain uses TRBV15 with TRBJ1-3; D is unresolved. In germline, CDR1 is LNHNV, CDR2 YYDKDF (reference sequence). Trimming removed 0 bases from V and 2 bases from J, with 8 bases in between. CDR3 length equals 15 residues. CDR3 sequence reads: CATSRDRTPGNTIYF. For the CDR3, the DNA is TGTGCCACCAGCAGAGATCGAACACCTGGAAACACCATATATTTT.

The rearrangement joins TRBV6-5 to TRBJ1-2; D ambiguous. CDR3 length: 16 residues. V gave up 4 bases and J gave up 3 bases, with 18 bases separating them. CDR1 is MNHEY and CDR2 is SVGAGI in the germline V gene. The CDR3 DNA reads TGTGCCAGCAGTTCTCGAAAACGTGGTCCGGACTATGGCTACACCTTC. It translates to CASSSRKRGPDYGYTF.

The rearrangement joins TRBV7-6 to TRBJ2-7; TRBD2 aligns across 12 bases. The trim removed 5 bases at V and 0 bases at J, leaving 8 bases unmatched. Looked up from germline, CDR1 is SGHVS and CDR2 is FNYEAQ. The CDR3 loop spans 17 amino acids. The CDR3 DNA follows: TGTGCCAGCAGCCAACGACTAGCGGGGGAAGCCTCCTACGAGCAGTACTTC. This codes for CASSQRLAGEASYEQYF.

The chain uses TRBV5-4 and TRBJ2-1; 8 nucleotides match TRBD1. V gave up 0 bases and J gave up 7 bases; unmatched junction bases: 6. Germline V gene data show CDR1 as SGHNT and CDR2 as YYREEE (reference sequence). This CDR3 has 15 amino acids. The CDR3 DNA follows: TGTGCCAGCAGCTTGGGGACAGGGCTGAGGAATGAGCAGTTCTTC. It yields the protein CASSLGTGLRNEQFF.

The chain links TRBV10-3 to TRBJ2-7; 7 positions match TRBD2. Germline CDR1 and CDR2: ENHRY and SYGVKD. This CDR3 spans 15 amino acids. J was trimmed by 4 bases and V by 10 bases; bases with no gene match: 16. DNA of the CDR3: TGTGCCACTACCTTTCTGGGGGAGGGCCGGTACGAGCAGTACTTC. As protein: CATTFLGEGRYEQYF.